One and the same sample provided the 26 T cell receptor beta chains below, sequenced in a study of CD8+CD57+ T cells in acquired aplastic anemia. TCR beta VDJ and CDR3 profiles were obtained from a genomic DNA template. TCRdb re-called the reads through MiXCR, storing one row per CDR3 protein. The sample contains approximately 200,000 distinct CDR3 sequences, about 64% of which appear only once. What was sequenced was sorted CD4+, CD8+, or CD8+CD57+ T cells (not recorded which) from PBMCs. These receptor sequences come from a human donor with severe aplastic anemia or a healthy control (not recorded which).

The sample holds many counts of this clonotype. V is TRBV13 and J is TRBJ2-5, with 7 bases identical to TRBD1. V dropped 5 bases and J dropped 2; count of bases not matched to a gene: 8. CDR3 length: 15 amino acids. CDR1 and CDR2 (germline): PRHDT, FYEKMQ (reference sequence). For the CDR3, the DNA is TGTGCCAGCAGCCCGACAGGGACAGCTCAAGAGACCCAGTACTTC. Amino acids: CASSPTGTAQETQYF.

The chain recombines TRBV5-4 with TRBJ1-5; D gene uncertain. Per the germline V gene, CDR1 is SGHNT and CDR2 is YYREEE (reference sequence). V was clipped by 3 bases and J by 12 bases, with 16 bases between them. This CDR3 is built from 13 residues. CDR3 coding DNA: TGTGCCAGCAGCTCGGGAGCCGAAATGATCCAGCATTTT. Its translation is CASSSGAEMIQHF.

The CDR3 protein is CASSLGYGSTDTQYF. CDR3 DNA: TGTGCCAGCAGCTTAGGATATGGCAGCACAGATACGCAGTATTTT. This chain connects TRBV11-2 to TRBJ2-3; D uncertain. CDR1 and CDR2 from the germline V gene are SGHAT and FQNNGV. This CDR3 has 15 residues. Trimming left V 1 base short and J 0 bases short, with 8 bases between.

The chain joins TRBV27 to TRBJ1-1; D call uncertain. The CDR3 is 13 residues long. V lost 0 bases to trimming and J lost 4 bases, with 6 bases between them. Germline loops: CDR1 MNHEY, CDR2 SMNVEV (reference sequence). In nucleotides, the CDR3 is TGTGCCAGCAGTTTATCGATCACCACTGAAGCTTTCTTT. Protein sequence: CASSLSITTEAFF.

The rearrangement joins TRBV29-1 to TRBJ1-5; the match to TRBD1 covers 8 bases. CDR3 size: 13 residues. V was pared by 7 bases and J by 4 bases, with 6 bases of the junction left unmatched. CDR1 SQVTM and CDR2 ANQGSEA come from the germline V gene. CDR3 coding DNA: TGCAGCGCCGGACAGGGATGGAATCAGCCCCAGCATTTT. This sequence encodes CSAGQGWNQPQHF.

This clonotype has just one count. The chain carries TRBV10-3 and TRBJ1-2; D might be TRBD1 (5 bases). Germline assignment: CDR1 ENHRY and CDR2 SYGVKD. Between the trimmed V and J ends, which lost 3 bases and 2 bases, there was a span of 10 bases. CDR3 length equals 14 residues. This CDR3 reads CAISERGTNYGYTF. DNA of the CDR3: TGTGCCATCAGTGAAAGGGGTACGAACTATGGCTACACCTTC.

The V call is TRBV6-5, the J call TRBJ2-1, with a possible D match to TRBD2 (6 bases). The CDR3 totals 15 residues. The V gene's germline CDR1 is MNHEY and CDR2 SVGAGI. V was shortened by 5 bases and J by 5 bases, with 16 bases between the two germline ends. CDR3 nucleotides: TGTGCCAGCAGTCGGCCCGGGGGTGAACACAATGAGCAGTTCTTC. Protein product: CASSRPGGEHNEQFF.

With regard to this clonotype: A much larger clonotype is one base distant, so this may be a read error. This rearrangement joins TRBV9 to TRBJ1-6, with D tentatively TRBD1 (5 bases). From germline, CDR1 is SGDLS and CDR2 YYNGEE. The CDR3 runs to 14 residues. The CDR3, as DNA: TGTGCCAGCAGCGAACAGGTGACTAATTCACCCCCCCGCTTT. Translating it yields CASSEQVTNSPPRF.

This clonotype was seen at least ten times. V gene TRBV7-9 combines with J gene TRBJ2-5; 8 nucleotides match TRBD1. The germline V gene encodes CDR1 SEHNR and CDR2 FQNEAQ (reference sequence). The V segment lost 1 base and the J segment 5 bases; nucleotides outside the gene matches: 6. The CDR3 has 15 residues. Written as DNA, the CDR3 is TGTGCCAGCAGCTTAGGTCAGGGGGCGAGGGAGACCCAGTACTTC. This encodes CASSLGQGARETQYF.

This clonotype was picked up one time. The chain carries TRBV7-9 and TRBJ2-5; D gene uncertain. This CDR3 comprises 13 residues. Trimming took 5 bases from V and 4 from J, leaving 11 bases between them. Per germline, CDR1 SEHNR and CDR2 FQNEAQ (reference sequence). The CDR3 DNA sequence: TGTGCCAGCAGCCCTACCTTCCCAGAGACCCAGTACTTC. It codes for CASSPTFPETQYF.

The chain is built from TRBV7-8 and TRBJ2-2; TRBD2 matches at 8 bases. The V segment lost 5 bases and the J segment 3 bases; nucleotides outside the gene matches: 5. Germline V gene data show CDR1 as SGHVS and CDR2 as FQNEAQ. The CDR3 extends over 15 amino acids. CDR3 nucleotides: TGTGCCAGCAGCCAGCGGGGGCTTCACACCGGGGAGCTGTTTTTT. It specifies CASSQRGLHTGELFF.

The gene calls are TRBV7-2 and TRBJ2-5; unclear D gene. The CDR3 totals 13 residues. CDR1 SGHTA and CDR2 FQGNSA come from the germline V gene. Between the trimmed V and J ends, which lost 2 bases and 0 bases, there was a span of 4 bases. CDR3 region: CASSLSDQETQYF. The CDR3 coding sequence is TGTGCCAGCAGCTTATCTGACCAAGAGACCCAGTACTTC. The full variable domain, with the rest looked up from reference TRBV7-2 and TRBJ2-5, is GAGVSQSPSNKVTEKGKDVELRCDPISGHTALYWYRQSLGQGLEFLIYFQGNSAPDKSGLPSDRFSAERTGGSVSTLTIQRTQQEDSAVYLCASSLSDQETQYFGPGTRLLVL.

A few counts support this clonotype. The V gene is TRBV9, the J gene TRBJ2-3; 10 bases align to TRBD2. Germline trimming cut 9 bases from V and 6 bases from J; bases unmatched to any gene: 7. The CDR3 is 13 residues long. CDR1 SGDLS and CDR2 YYNGEE come from the germline V gene. The CDR3 is CATRLAGPDTQYF. CDR3 in DNA: TGTGCCACCAGACTAGCGGGCCCCGATACGCAGTATTTT.

This clonotype was seen only a few times. The rearrangement uses TRBV15 and TRBJ1-6; D unclear. V lost 0 bases, J lost 7 bases, and 7 bases lay in between. There are 14 residues in the CDR3. CDR1 is LNHNV, CDR2 YYDKDF, per germline (reference sequence). The CDR3 nucleotides read TGTGCCACCAGCAGAGAGGCAGAGAATTCACCCCTCCACTTT. Encoded protein: CATSREAENSPLHF.

This clonotype showed up just a few times. Germline and junction disagree at one end, which may indicate a read error. J is TRBJ2-5 and V is TRBV7-9, with D perhaps assigned TRBD1 or TRBD2 (6 bases each). In germline, CDR1 is SEHNR, CDR2 FQNEAQ (reference sequence). The CDR3 has 14 amino acids. CDR3 nucleotides: TGTGCCAGCCTTTTAGGGGGGTACCAGGAGACCCAGTACTTC. This gives the protein CASLLGGYQETQYF.

The J gene is TRBJ2-3, the V gene TRBV24-1; 10 bases match TRBD1. CDR1 is KGHDR and CDR2 is SFDVKD in the germline V gene. The junction had 4 bases not matched to a gene; V was cut back by 3 bases and J by 2 bases. The CDR3 is 16 amino acids. In DNA form, the CDR3 reads TGTGCCACCAGTGATGGGGACAGGGGAAACACAGATACGCAGTATTTT. Residues: CATSDGDRGNTDTQYF.

V gene TRBV29-1 combines with J gene TRBJ1-2; D perhaps matches TRBD1 (6 bases). V shed 6 bases and J shed 4 bases, with 18 bases lying between them. The CDR3 extends over 14 amino acids. Germline lookup yields CDR1 SQVTM and CDR2 ANQGSEA. CDR3 loop: CSVDLQGTPYGYTF. CDR3 DNA sequence: TGCAGCGTAGACTTACAGGGAACACCCTATGGCTACACCTTC.

The table lists this clonotype with many counts. V gene TRBV6-2 or TRBV6-3 combines with J gene TRBJ2-1, with 11 bases lining up with TRBD2. This CDR3 contains 15 residues. The germline gives CDR1 MNHEY, CDR2 SVGEGT. Trimming at V came to 4 bases and at J to 4 bases, leaving 3 bases not matched to a gene. In DNA form, the CDR3 reads TGTGCCAGCAGTTTGCTAGCGGGGGGTTACAATGAGCAGTTCTTC. It yields the protein CASSLLAGGYNEQFF.

Ten or more counts support this clonotype. V usage is TRBV9 and J usage is TRBJ2-3, with D hard to call. Germline CDR1 is SGDLS and CDR2 is YYNGEE. This CDR3 comprises 13 residues. The ends were cut back, 0 bases at V and 7 bases at J, with 9 bases in the middle. The CDR3: CASSVVEGNTQYF. DNA for the CDR3: TGTGCCAGCAGCGTAGTCGAAGGGAATACGCAGTATTTT.

The gene calls are TRBV12-3 or TRBV12-4 and TRBJ1-3; D is unclear. Trimming stripped 2 bases from V and 7 bases from J, with 3 bases between. The CDR3 has 11 amino acids. CDR3 coding DNA: TGTGCCAGCAGTTTAACGAACACCATATATTTT. This translates into CASSLTNTIYF.

This rearrangement joins TRBV29-1 to TRBJ2-1, with D maybe TRBD1 (5 bases). Deletions cut 6 bases from V and 2 bases from J, with 17 bases between. Germline CDR1 SQVTM, CDR2 ANQGSEA. The CDR3 has 15 amino acids. The chain's CDR3 is CSVKRGTGAYNEQFF. The CDR3 DNA is TGCAGCGTCAAACGAGGAACAGGAGCCTACAATGAGCAGTTCTTC.

This chain links TRBV10-3 with TRBJ2-7, with TRBD2 identical over 11 bases. Germline assignment: CDR1 ENHRY and CDR2 SYGVKD. V shed 3 bases, J shed 7 bases, and the junction held 11 bases outside the gene matches. This CDR3 region has 16 residues. In DNA, the CDR3 is TGTGCCATCAGTGAATTCGGGCTAGCGGGGGGCTATGAGCAGTACTTC. This translates into CAISEFGLAGGYEQYF.

This clonotype showed up just a few times. The V gene is TRBV5-1, the J gene TRBJ2-7; D is possibly TRBD2 (5 bases). The V gene lost 4 bases and the J gene lost 7 bases, with 18 bases spanning the gap. Germline V gene lookup returns CDR1 SGHRS and CDR2 YFSETQ. This CDR3 region has 14 residues. This CDR3 reads CASSGLDLPDEQYF. DNA of the CDR3: TGCGCCAGCAGCGGACTCGACCTACCAGATGAGCAGTACTTC.

The V gene is TRBV7-9, the J gene TRBJ2-5, with 8 nucleotides matching TRBD1. The trim removed 5 bases at V and 3 bases at J, leaving 8 bases unmatched. CDR3 length: 15 amino acids. The germline V gene has CDR1 SEHNR and CDR2 FQNEAQ (reference sequence). The DNA for the CDR3 is TGTGCCAGCAGCCCTCGGGACAGGTCTAAAGAGACCCAGTACTTC. It yields the protein CASSPRDRSKETQYF.

This chain joins TRBV7-2 and TRBJ1-1; 8 bases fit TRBD1. The CDR3 runs to 12 residues. Per germline, CDR1 SGHTA and CDR2 FQGNSA. V shed 6 bases and J 7 bases; nucleotides not matched to a gene: 4. The CDR3, as DNA: TGTGCCAGCAGATCCGGGACAGGTGAAGCTTTCTTT. It specifies CASRSGTGEAFF.

The V gene is TRBV10-1, the J gene TRBJ1-1; D gene unclear. This CDR3 has 15 amino acids. Germline V gene sequence: CDR1 WNHNN, CDR2 SYGVQD (reference sequence). Trimming stripped 6 bases from V and 3 bases from J, with 17 bases between. CDR3 in amino acids: CASSLRRGRDTEAFF. The CDR3 DNA reads TGCGCCAGCAGCCTCAGGAGAGGTCGAGACACTGAAGCTTTCTTT.